These 16 T cell receptor beta chains came from one sample sequenced in a study of blood T cell repertoires in COVID-19. Measured with immunoSEQ multiplex PCR; TCRdb has only the in-frame clones, and not every one. The data hold some 400,000 clones, with 80% to 90% observed a single time. Material: PBMCs or T cells enriched from blood (not recorded which). The origin of the receptors is a man under 40 who had recovered from COVID-19.

The rearrangement uses TRBV28 and TRBJ2-7; 10 positions match TRBD1. CDR1 is MDHEN and CDR2 is SYDVKM in the germline V gene. With V trimmed by 4 bases and J by 4 bases, 4 bases remained unmatched. CDR3 size: 14 residues. CDR3 bases: TGTGCCAGCAGTTCATCGGACAGGGGGTACGAGCAGTACTTC. Its protein product is CASSSSDRGYEQYF.

V usage is TRBV28 and J usage is TRBJ2-7, with TRBD2 matching over 8 bases. Germline-derived CDR1 and CDR2 are MDHEN and SYDVKM. This CDR3 contains 15 residues. The junction had 4 bases not matched to a gene; V was cut back by 3 bases and J by 0 bases. In DNA, the CDR3 is TGTGCCAGCAGTTTCCTAGCGGGCCCCTCCTACGAGCAGTACTTC. Its translation is CASSFLAGPSYEQYF.

V is TRBV5-4 and J is TRBJ2-5; a weak D match, TRBD2 (5 bases). Looked up from germline, CDR1 is SGHNT and CDR2 is YYREEE (reference sequence). The CDR3 extends over 15 amino acids. V was shortened by 5 bases and J by 2 bases, with 16 bases between the two germline ends. As DNA, the CDR3 is TGTGCCAGCAGTCCCCGGGGAAGCAGTCAAGAGACCCAGTACTTC. This encodes CASSPRGSSQETQYF.

This clone was seen just once. The chain employs TRBV7-2 and TRBJ1-4; TRBD1 is a possible D gene (5 bases). V shed 0 bases and J shed 8 bases, with 13 bases lying between them. Germline V gene sequence: CDR1 SGHTA, CDR2 FQGNSA. The CDR3 spans 15 residues. CDR3 sequence: CASSLAHGGWEKLFF. CDR3 DNA sequence: TGTGCCAGCAGCTTAGCGCACGGGGGGTGGGAAAAACTGTTTTTT.

This clone appeared a single time. The genes are TRBV28 and TRBJ2-3; TRBD2 matches 16 bases. Looked up from germline, CDR1 is MDHEN and CDR2 is SYDVKM. The CDR3 is 20 amino acids. V dropped 5 bases and J dropped 1; count of bases not matched to a gene: 12. The CDR3 sequence: CASSPPQGLAGGARTDTQYF. The DNA of the CDR3 is TGTGCCAGCAGTCCCCCCCAGGGACTAGCGGGAGGGGCCCGCACAGATACGCAGTATTTT.

This sequence joins TRBV6-5 and TRBJ2-7, with TRBD2 matching over 8 bases. This CDR3 has 15 residues. Germline CDR1 MNHEY, CDR2 SVGAGI. V gave up 6 bases and J gave up 2 bases; unmatched junction bases: 9. The CDR3 DNA reads as TGTGCCAGCAGCAAACAAGCGGGAGACCCCTACGAGCAGTACTTC. It specifies CASSKQAGDPYEQYF.

The V call is TRBV13, the J call TRBJ2-1; 11 positions agree with TRBD2. This CDR3 is built from 14 residues. Germline CDR1 PRHDT, CDR2 FYEKMQ (reference sequence). J lost 9 bases, V lost 7 bases, and 8 bases had no gene match. In nucleotides, the CDR3 is TGTGCCAGCAACCGACTAGCGGGACAGGGTGAGCAGTTCTTC. Its protein is CASNRLAGQGEQFF.

The V and J genes are TRBV5-8 and TRBJ2-7; a weak D match, TRBD1 (6 bases). The CDR3 extends over 13 amino acids. V shed 4 bases and J shed 2 bases, with 10 bases lying between them. CDR1 and CDR2 (germline): SGHTS, YDEGEE. DNA of the CDR3: TGTGCCAGCAGCCCAGGGGACCCCTACGAGCAGTACTTC. Its translation is CASSPGDPYEQYF.

In DNA form, the CDR3 reads TGCGCCAGCAGCCCTGGACAGGATTACTACGAGCAGTACTTC. It translates to CASSPGQDYYEQYF. The chain uses TRBV5-1 and TRBJ2-7; 7 bases agree with TRBD1. The CDR3 loop spans 14 amino acids. Germline lookup yields CDR1 SGHRS and CDR2 YFSETQ. V shed 4 bases, J shed 3 bases, and the junction held 7 bases outside the gene matches.

V usage is TRBV7-9 and J usage is TRBJ2-1; D might be TRBD2 (5 bases). The V gene lost 1 base and the J gene lost 12 bases, with 13 bases spanning the gap. Looked up from germline, CDR1 is SEHNR and CDR2 is FQNEAQ (reference sequence). This CDR3 spans 13 amino acids. Here the CDR3 DNA reads TGTGCCAGCAGCTTAGGAGGTCTGGGGAGGCAGTTCTTC. It codes for CASSLGGLGRQFF.

V is TRBV11-2 and J is TRBJ1-3; 8 nucleotides align to TRBD1. This CDR3 contains 15 residues. J lost 8 bases, V lost 5 bases, and 11 bases had no gene match. The germline gives CDR1 SGHAT, CDR2 FQNNGV. The CDR3 DNA follows: TGTGCCAGCAGCGAAAACAGGGGGTCAGGGCACACCATATATTTT. Translation: CASSENRGSGHTIYF.

The V call is TRBV4-2, the J call TRBJ2-5; D possibly corresponds to TRBD1 (5 bases). CDR3 size: 14 residues. Germline V gene sequence: CDR1 LGHNA, CDR2 YNFKEQ. Trimming removed 3 bases at V and 0 bases at J, with 8 bases between. The CDR3 sequence is CASSQTDNQETQYF. CDR3 sequence (DNA): TGTGCCAGCAGCCAGACAGACAACCAAGAGACCCAGTACTTC.

The V call is TRBV14, the J call TRBJ2-5; TRBD2 aligns across 7 bases. The V segment lost 6 bases and the J segment 5 bases; nucleotides outside the gene matches: 6. The CDR3 extends over 13 amino acids. Germline CDR1 reads SGHDN; CDR2 reads FVKESK. DNA for the CDR3: TGTGCCAGCAGTCATCTCGGGGGGGAGACCCAGTACTTC. Translated, it gives CASSHLGGETQYF.

The rearrangement joins TRBV11-1 to TRBJ2-7, with D perhaps matching TRBD2 (6 bases). This CDR3 contains 15 residues. Germline V lookup: CDR1 SGHAT, CDR2 FQDESV (reference sequence). V shed 4 bases and J shed 2 bases, with 15 bases lying between them. The CDR3 sequence is CASSYRRETAYEQYF. The DNA of the CDR3 is TGTGCCAGCAGCTATCGCCGGGAGACGGCCTACGAGCAGTACTTC.

V gene TRBV28 combines with J gene TRBJ1-5; maybe TRBD1 (6 bases). V lost 5 bases, J lost 9 bases, and 17 bases lay in between. The CDR3 has 14 amino acids. Germline CDR1 and CDR2: MDHEN and SYDVKM. The CDR3 region has the DNA TGTGCCAGCAGTCTCGGACAGATGAAACGGCCCCAGCATTTT. Its protein product is CASSLGQMKRPQHF.

The chain is built from TRBV7-6 and TRBJ1-2; D is possibly TRBD1 (6 bases). The germline V gene encodes CDR1 SGHVS and CDR2 FNYEAQ. Trimming took off 0 bases at V and 5 bases at J, with 13 bases between the two ends. This CDR3 spans 15 amino acids. In nucleotides, the CDR3 is TGTGCCAGCAGCTTAGCGCCAGGGGTAGCATATGGCTACACCTTC. Its translation: CASSLAPGVAYGYTF.